This T cell receptor beta chain stems from a study of Ad26.COV2.S vaccination and SARS-CoV-2 variants. In the study overall: Donor joined the COV1001 Ad26.COV2.S trial arm. Study-wide results and caveats: It was found that vaccine and placebo recipients had similar non-spike TCR breadth.

Sample treatment: some 20 received Ad26.COV2.S at low or high dose, single or two shots; about 5 received placebo; per-sample allocation not given. Samples were taken on day 63 after the first vaccine or placebo injection. Vaccine was an Ad26 vector expressing Wuhan-strain SARS-CoV-2 spike. Turning to this clone: The antigen is undetermined.

Generated by immunoSEQ multiplex PCR, the TCRdb table keeps only in-frame clones and is missing some. Among about 330,000 clones listed, almost 90% were seen once. This CDR3 comprises 16 residues. CDR1 and CDR2 (germline): SGDLS, YYNGEE. V lost 0 bases to trimming and J lost 5 bases, with 15 bases between them. The V call is TRBV9, the J call TRBJ2-1; tentatively, D is TRBD1 or TRBD2 (6 bases each). The sample in question was peripheral blood, obtained in a trial of Ad26.COV2.S vaccine versus placebo. This TCR was sampled from a person aged 18-60 years who received the Ad26.COV2.S COVID-19 vaccine or a placebo. CDR3 in amino acids: CASSVDPRRDNNEQFF. DNA of the CDR3: TGTGCCAGCAGCGTAGACCCTAGGCGGGACAACAATGAGCAGTTCTTC.